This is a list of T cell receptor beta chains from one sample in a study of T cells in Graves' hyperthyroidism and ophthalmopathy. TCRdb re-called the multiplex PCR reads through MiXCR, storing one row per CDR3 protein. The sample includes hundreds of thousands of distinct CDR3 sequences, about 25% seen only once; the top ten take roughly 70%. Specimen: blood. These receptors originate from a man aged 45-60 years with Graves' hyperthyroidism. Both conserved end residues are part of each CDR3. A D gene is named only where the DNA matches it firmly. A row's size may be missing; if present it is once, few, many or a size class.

CDR3 DNA: TGTGCCAGTGGGTTAGGAGGGTCGGGCACCGGGGAGCTGTTTTTT
CDR3 protein: CASGLGGSGTGELFF
D gene: -
clone size: few
V gene: TRBV19
J gene: TRBJ2-2

CDR3 DNA: TGTGCCAGCAGCAAAACACTAGCGGGAGGTGGGAATGAGCAGTTCTTC
CDR3 protein: CASSKTLAGGGNEQFF
D gene: TRBD2
clone size: -
V gene: TRBV7-3
J gene: TRBJ2-1

CDR3 DNA: TGTGCCTACAAAAACTATGGCTACACCTTC
CDR3 protein: CAYKNYGYTF
D gene: -
clone size: few
V gene: TRBV30
J gene: TRBJ1-2

CDR3 DNA: TGTGCCAGCAGTTTATGGTCCGGGACTAGCGTGTACAATGAGCAGTTCTTC
CDR3 protein: CASSLWSGTSVYNEQFF
D gene: TRBD2
clone size: once
V gene: TRBV28
J gene: TRBJ2-1

CDR3 DNA: TGTGCCAGCAGTGTGCGGGGACACGACAGCTCCTACGAGCAGTACTTC
CDR3 protein: CASSVRGHDSSYEQYF
D gene: -
clone size: many
V gene: TRBV6-1
J gene: TRBJ2-7

CDR3 DNA: TGTGCCAGCACTAGCGGGAGACGAGAGACCCAGTACTTC
CDR3 protein: CASTSGRRETQYF
D gene: TRBD2
clone size: many
V gene: TRBV28
J gene: TRBJ2-5

CDR3 DNA: TGTGCCAGCAAAGAGGGCTGGACTGAAGCTTTCTTT
CDR3 protein: CASKEGWTEAFF
D gene: -
clone size: -
V gene: TRBV2
J gene: TRBJ1-1

CDR3 DNA: TGTGCCAGCAGCTTAGCGGGTGGCCCCAATGAGCAGTTCTTC
CDR3 protein: CASSLAGGPNEQFF
D gene: -
clone size: many
V gene: TRBV11-3
J gene: TRBJ2-1

CDR3 DNA: TGTGCCAGCAGGGTGGTAGCTCCCGGGGAGCTGTTTTTT
CDR3 protein: CASRVVAPGELFF
D gene: -
clone size: few
V gene: TRBV6-1
J gene: TRBJ2-2

CDR3 DNA: TGTGCCAGTAGTATCCCACAGGGTTTAGGTGGCTACACCTTC
CDR3 protein: CASSIPQGLGGYTF
D gene: -
clone size: -
V gene: TRBV19
J gene: TRBJ1-2

CDR3 DNA: TGTGCCAGCTCACGCCGGGTGGATGGCTACACCTTC
CDR3 protein: CASSRRVDGYTF
D gene: -
clone size: few
V gene: TRBV18
J gene: TRBJ1-2

CDR3 DNA: TGTGCCAGCAGTGAAGCGCTTAGGGGGCGCCAGCCCCAGCATTTT
CDR3 protein: CASSEALRGRQPQHF
D gene: TRBD1
clone size: many
V gene: TRBV2
J gene: TRBJ1-5

CDR3 DNA: TGCAGCGCTGAATTTGGGGGGAATCAGCCCCAGCATTTT
CDR3 protein: CSAEFGGNQPQHF
D gene: -
clone size: few
V gene: TRBV29-1
J gene: TRBJ1-5

CDR3 DNA: TGTGCCACAAGAACGCATGGGGCTAATGAAAAACTGTTTTTT
CDR3 protein: CATRTHGANEKLFF
D gene: -
clone size: -
V gene: TRBV27
J gene: TRBJ1-4

CDR3 DNA: TGTGCCAGCAGTTTCCGGCAGGGCGATCAGCGCACTGAAGCCTTCTTT
CDR3 protein: CASSFRQGDQRTEAFF
D gene: -
clone size: -
V gene: TRBV28
J gene: TRBJ1-1

CDR3 DNA: TGTGCCAGCAGCTTAATACAGGGGAGAGAGACCCAGTACTTC
CDR3 protein: CASSLIQGRETQYF
D gene: TRBD1
clone size: many
V gene: TRBV27
J gene: TRBJ2-5

CDR3 DNA: TGCGCCAGCAGCCAAGTACCAGGGGAGGAGACCCAGTACTTC
CDR3 protein: CASSQVPGEETQYF
D gene: -
clone size: -
V gene: TRBV28
J gene: TRBJ2-5

CDR3 DNA: TGCGCCAGCAGCTTGAATCCGCCAACCCAAGAAGCTTTCTTT
CDR3 protein: CASSLNPPTQEAFF
D gene: -
clone size: few
V gene: TRBV5-1
J gene: TRBJ1-1

CDR3 DNA: TGCGCCAGCAGCTATCTCCCTCAAGAGACCCAGTACTTC
CDR3 protein: CASSYLPQETQYF
D gene: -
clone size: many
V gene: TRBV5-1
J gene: TRBJ2-5

CDR3 DNA: TGTGCCAGCTCACCAACGGGACGGAACACCGGGGAGCTGTTTTTT
CDR3 protein: CASSPTGRNTGELFF
D gene: -
clone size: few
V gene: TRBV18
J gene: TRBJ2-2

CDR3 DNA: TGTGCCACCAGCAGAGATTACACTGAAGCTTTCTTT
CDR3 protein: CATSRDYTEAFF
D gene: -
clone size: -
V gene: TRBV15
J gene: TRBJ1-1

CDR3 DNA: TGCAGTGCTACCCCACTTGAATGGGGGACTGAAGCTTTCTTT
CDR3 protein: CSATPLEWGTEAFF
D gene: -
clone size: few
V gene: TRBV20-1
J gene: TRBJ1-1

CDR3 DNA: TGTGCCTGGTCAGCCGGGGCCGCCTACGAGCAGTACTTC
CDR3 protein: CAWSAGAAYEQYF
D gene: -
clone size: -
V gene: TRBV30
J gene: TRBJ2-7

CDR3 DNA: TGCGCCAGCAGCCAGACGTCTAGCGGCTACAATGAGCAGTTCTTC
CDR3 protein: CASSQTSSGYNEQFF
D gene: TRBD2
clone size: many
V gene: TRBV5-1
J gene: TRBJ2-1

CDR3 DNA: TGTGCCAGCAGCGACCCTAGCGGGGGGAGTTTCGGCGGGGAGCTGTTTTTT
CDR3 protein: CASSDPSGGSFGGELFF
D gene: TRBD2
clone size: -
V gene: TRBV14
J gene: TRBJ2-2

CDR3 DNA: TGCAGCGTTGAGCTAGACAGAAGGGGATTGAACACTGAAGCTTTCTTT
CDR3 protein: CSVELDRRGLNTEAFF
D gene: -
clone size: many
V gene: TRBV29-1
J gene: TRBJ1-1

CDR3 DNA: TGTGCCAGCAGTTTATCGGCCCGAGACGCTTTCTTT
CDR3 protein: CASSLSARDAFF
D gene: -
clone size: -
V gene: TRBV28
J gene: TRBJ1-1

CDR3 DNA: TGTGCCAGCAGTCTCGGGAAGGTCTATGGCTACACCTTC
CDR3 protein: CASSLGKVYGYTF
D gene: -
clone size: once
V gene: TRBV6-4
J gene: TRBJ1-2

CDR3 DNA: TGCAGTGCTAGGGGCCGGACTAGCGGACAAGAGACCCAGTACTTC
CDR3 protein: CSARGRTSGQETQYF
D gene: TRBD2
clone size: -
V gene: TRBV20-1
J gene: TRBJ2-5

CDR3 DNA: TGCAGTGCTAGGGACAGGATTTACACTGAAGCTTTCTTT
CDR3 protein: CSARDRIYTEAFF
D gene: TRBD1
clone size: -
V gene: TRBV20-1
J gene: TRBJ1-1

CDR3 DNA: TGTGCCAGTAGTATCGGAACCGGGCGATCACCCCTCCACTTT
CDR3 protein: CASSIGTGRSPLHF
D gene: -
clone size: few
V gene: TRBV19
J gene: TRBJ1-6

CDR3 DNA: TGTGCCAGCAGCCGCCTCGGGACAGGGATACCTCTTAGTGATTCACCCCTCCACTTT
CDR3 protein: CASSRLGTGIPLSDSPLHF
D gene: TRBD1
clone size: few
V gene: TRBV3-1
J gene: TRBJ1-6

CDR3 DNA: TGTGCCTGGAGTTTCTCTAGCAAACTGGGCTACGAGCAGTACTTC
CDR3 protein: CAWSFSSKLGYEQYF
D gene: -
clone size: few
V gene: TRBV30
J gene: TRBJ2-7

CDR3 DNA: TGTGCCAGCAGTTTTCCAGGGACGGGGAAGACCCAGTACTTC
CDR3 protein: CASSFPGTGKTQYF
D gene: -
clone size: many
V gene: TRBV28
J gene: TRBJ2-5

CDR3 DNA: TGCAGCGGTCGGCCCGGGACTAGTCAAGAGACCCAGTACTTC
CDR3 protein: CSGRPGTSQETQYF
D gene: TRBD2
clone size: -
V gene: TRBV29-1
J gene: TRBJ2-5

CDR3 DNA: TGCGCCACTTCTCCGACTAGCGCCGGGGAGCTGTTTTTT
CDR3 protein: CATSPTSAGELFF
D gene: TRBD2
clone size: -
V gene: TRBV5-1
J gene: TRBJ2-2

CDR3 DNA: TGTGCCTGGAGCGGAGGAACCTACGAGCAGTACTTC
CDR3 protein: CAWSGGTYEQYF
D gene: -
clone size: -
V gene: TRBV30
J gene: TRBJ2-7

CDR3 DNA: TGTGCCACCAGCAAGGGGACAGGGGGCACCGGGGAGCTGTTTTTT
CDR3 protein: CATSKGTGGTGELFF
D gene: TRBD1
clone size: -
V gene: TRBV15
J gene: TRBJ2-2

CDR3 DNA: TGTGCCAGCTGTATGACAGGCGGCGCCGGGGAGCTGTTTTTT
CDR3 protein: CASCMTGGAGELFF
D gene: -
clone size: few
V gene: TRBV6-1
J gene: TRBJ2-2

CDR3 DNA: TGCGCCAGCAGCCAGGGGGAGTCTGGAAACACCATATATTTT
CDR3 protein: CASSQGESGNTIYF
D gene: TRBD1
clone size: -
V gene: TRBV10-2
J gene: TRBJ1-3

CDR3 DNA: TGTGCCAGCAGTTACGTAAGACAGGGGGCGAACGAGCAGTACTTC
CDR3 protein: CASSYVRQGANEQYF
D gene: TRBD1
clone size: -
V gene: TRBV6-2/TRBV6-3
J gene: TRBJ2-7

CDR3 DNA: TGCAGCGTTGTTGGGGGGACTAGCGGTGACTACGAGCAGTACTTC
CDR3 protein: CSVVGGTSGDYEQYF
D gene: TRBD2
clone size: few
V gene: TRBV29-1
J gene: TRBJ2-7

CDR3 DNA: TGTGCCAGCAGCTTAGAAAGGGGGGCTTTCACCGGGGAGCTGTTTTTT
CDR3 protein: CASSLERGAFTGELFF
D gene: -
clone size: -
V gene: TRBV7-8
J gene: TRBJ2-2